A single sample is the source of the 30 T cell receptor beta chains below, sequenced in a study of technical replicates of blood from several donors. The repertoire was sequenced with immunoSEQ multiplex PCR; TCRdb's copy has only in-frame clones and lacks some. Of around 69,000 clones in the sample, roughly 86% are singletons; the top ten hold approximately 5.1%. Material for sequencing was PBMCs. The source is a human donor in good health. Some clones in this sample may be carry-over from other donors' samples.

J is TRBJ2-3 and V is TRBV30; no reliable D call. Germline CDR1 reads GTSNPN; CDR2 reads SVGIG (reference sequence). CDR3 size: 12 residues. V was clipped by 2 bases and J by 2 bases, with 5 bases between them. Here the CDR3 DNA reads TGTGCCTGGAGTCCCTTCACAGATACGCAGTATTTT. Translation: CAWSPFTDTQYF.

V and J are TRBV19 and TRBJ2-2; TRBD2 aligns across 7 bases. V shed 3 bases, J shed 5 bases, and the junction held 12 bases outside the gene matches. This CDR3 has 17 residues. CDR1 and CDR2 (germline): LNHDA, SQIVND (reference sequence). CDR3 sequence: CASSMLTSVTPTGELFF. As DNA, the CDR3 is TGTGCCAGTAGTATGTTAACTAGCGTTACCCCGACCGGGGAGCTGTTTTTT.

The V gene is TRBV6-4, the J gene TRBJ1-2; possible D gene TRBD1, 5 bases. Germline V gene data show CDR1 as MRHNA and CDR2 as SNTAGT. Trimming removed 6 bases at V and 1 base at J, with 12 bases between. There are 14 residues in the CDR3. As DNA, the CDR3 is TGTGCCAGCAGCCCGAACAGGTTTAACTATGGCTACACCTTC. Translated, it gives CASSPNRFNYGYTF.

The chain recombines TRBV18 with TRBJ2-7; D gene unclear. Germline V gene sequence: CDR1 KGHSH, CDR2 LQKENI. The CDR3 is 12 amino acids. Trimming took off 5 bases at V and 4 bases at J, with 9 bases between the two ends. As DNA, the CDR3 is TGTGCCAGCTCATCCACAGCTTACGAGCAGTACTTC. Translating it yields CASSSTAYEQYF.

The chain is built from TRBV4-3 and TRBJ2-2; TRBD1 matches at 8 bases. Trimming at V came to 6 bases and at J to 3 bases, leaving 6 bases not matched to a gene. Germline values: CDR1 LGHNA, CDR2 YSLEER. The CDR3 is made up of 15 amino acids. The CDR3 is CASSIGTGHTGELFF. For the CDR3, the DNA is TGCGCCAGCAGTATCGGGACAGGTCACACCGGGGAGCTGTTTTTT.

This chain uses TRBV7-3 with TRBJ1-3; D remains unclear. This CDR3 comprises 14 residues. CDR1 is SGHTA, CDR2 FQGTGA, per germline. Between the trimmed V and J ends, which lost 5 bases and 4 bases, there was a span of 12 bases. The CDR3 here is CASSPDGGGNTIYF. In nucleotides, the CDR3 is TGTGCCAGCAGCCCGGACGGAGGCGGAAACACCATATATTTT. The full variable domain, with the rest looked up from reference TRBV7-3 and TRBJ1-3, is GAGVSQTPSNKVTEKGKYVELRCDPISGHTALYWYRQSLGQGPEFLIYFQGTGAADDSGLPNDRFFAVRPEGSVSTLKIQRTERGDSAVYLCASSPDGGGNTIYFGEGSWLTVV.

V gene TRBV6-1 combines with J gene TRBJ1-2; unclear D gene. This CDR3 has 11 amino acids. Germline V lookup: CDR1 MNHNS, CDR2 SASEGT. V gave up 3 bases and J gave up 6 bases, with 5 bases separating them. The CDR3 DNA reads TGTGCCAGCAGTGATCAGAATGGCTACACCTTC. This sequence encodes CASSDQNGYTF.

V is TRBV4-3 and J is TRBJ1-2; possible D gene TRBD1, 6 bases. CDR1 LGHNA and CDR2 YSLEER come from the germline V gene. The CDR3 consists of 14 residues. The V end lost 2 bases, the J end lost 4 bases, and 11 bases lay between the germline ends. CDR3 region: CASSQQTGLYGYTF. Written as DNA, the CDR3 is TGCGCCAGCAGCCAACAGACAGGTCTCTATGGCTACACCTTC.

The rearrangement uses TRBV6-5 and TRBJ2-7, with TRBD1 matching over 9 bases. From germline, CDR1 is MNHEY and CDR2 SVGAGI. V gave up 7 bases and J gave up 2 bases; unmatched junction bases: 6. The CDR3 is 14 amino acids. CDR3 sequence (DNA): TGTGCCAGCAAGCCCGACAGGGGGACCTACGAGCAGTACTTC. Translating it yields CASKPDRGTYEQYF.

This clone appeared once. The chain uses TRBV29-1 and TRBJ2-1; TRBD2 aligns across 10 bases. The CDR3 spans 14 residues. Losses at the gene ends were 3 bases for V and 8 bases for J; bases not matched to a gene: 7. Germline V gene data show CDR1 as SQVTM and CDR2 as ANQGSEA. In DNA, the CDR3 is TGCAGCGTTGATATTAGCGGGGGGCGGGATGAGCAGTTCTTC. This gives the protein CSVDISGGRDEQFF.

The chain recombines TRBV4-3 with TRBJ2-2, with 7 bases identical to TRBD1. The CDR3 contains 20 residues. V shed 6 bases and J 1 base; nucleotides not matched to a gene: 20. Germline V gives CDR1 LGHNA, CDR2 YSLEER. The CDR3 DNA is TGCGCCAGCAGTAAAAGCGGAAAAATTACGGGGACAGTGAACACCGGGGAGCTGTTTTTT. Translated, it gives CASSKSGKITGTVNTGELFF.

The rearrangement uses TRBV4-2 and TRBJ2-3; D possibly corresponds to TRBD2 (6 bases). The CDR3 totals 17 residues. The germline V and J ends were trimmed by 3 bases and 3 bases, with 19 bases remaining between them. Germline V gives CDR1 LGHNA, CDR2 YNFKEQ. The CDR3 region has the DNA TGTGCCAGCAGCCACGATTACCGTCCTAGCGTGACAGATACGCAGTATTTT. This codes for CASSHDYRPSVTDTQYF.

This chain links TRBV27 with TRBJ2-1; 11 bases map to TRBD2. This CDR3 is built from 19 residues. From germline, CDR1 is MNHEY and CDR2 SMNVEV (reference sequence). V was clipped by 3 bases and J by 7 bases; unmatched bases: 17. The CDR3 here is CASSFDPSPSGRRDNEQFF. DNA for the CDR3: TGTGCCAGCAGTTTTGACCCTAGCCCTAGCGGGAGGAGGGATAATGAGCAGTTCTTC.

The J gene is TRBJ2-7, the V gene TRBV9, with D unresolved. The CDR3 sequence is 14 residues long. V lost 7 bases and J lost 0, with 14 bases in between. The germline V gene has CDR1 SGDLS and CDR2 YYNGEE. The CDR3 nucleotides are TGTGCCAGCCAGAGACATACCGGCTCCTACGAGCAGTACTTC. This translates into CASQRHTGSYEQYF.

In the case of this clone: The junction and the germline gene differ at one end; a read error may be behind it. The J gene is TRBJ2-7, the V gene TRBV7-8; TRBD2 aligns across 8 bases. Germline V CDR1 and CDR2: SGHVS, FQNEAQ. CDR3 length equals 10 residues. This chain's CDR3 is CASGGELAVF. CDR3 coding DNA: TGTGCCAGCGGGGGGGAACTAGCGGTCTTC. Based on the CDR3 plus reference TRBV7-8 and TRBJ2-7, the full variable domain is GAGVSQSPRYKVAKRGQDVALRCDPISGHVSLFWYQQALGQGPEFLTYFQNEAQLDKSGLPSDRFFAERPEGSVSTLKIQRTQQEDSAVYLCASGGELAVFGPGTRLTVT.

This clone was seen only once. The V call is TRBV7-6, the J call TRBJ2-1; TRBD2 aligns across 7 bases. The CDR3 has 17 residues. Germline V lookup: CDR1 SGHVS, CDR2 FNYEAQ. J gave up 7 bases and V 5 bases, and 17 bases lay outside the gene matches. The CDR3 protein is CASSPYGGSSSGNEQFF. Here the CDR3 DNA reads TGTGCCAGCAGCCCGTATGGCGGGAGTTCCTCGGGGAATGAGCAGTTCTTC.

In nucleotides, the CDR3 is TGCGCCAGCAGCCAAGGGTTGGGGACACTTCAAGAGACCCAGTACTTC. It specifies CASSQGLGTLQETQYF. This chain joins TRBV4-1 and TRBJ2-5, with D possibly matching TRBD1 (6 bases). The CDR3 runs 16 residues. Per germline, CDR1 MGHRA and CDR2 YSYEKL. Trimming pared 1 base from V and 2 bases from J, leaving 14 bases between.

The V call is TRBV28, the J call TRBJ1-1; TRBD1 might be the D (5 bases). Germline assignment: CDR1 MDHEN and CDR2 SYDVKM. The length of the CDR3 is 15 residues. V lost 5 bases, J lost 0 bases, and 13 bases lay in between. CDR3 in DNA: TGTGCCAGCAGTCCCCCCGGACATGTGAACACTGAAGCTTTCTTT. Residues: CASSPPGHVNTEAFF. Using reference TRBV28 and TRBJ1-1 for the parts outside the CDR3, the full variable domain is DVKVTQSSRYLVKRTGEKVFLECVQDMDHENMFWYRQDPGLGLRLIYFSYDVKMKEKGDIPEGYSVSREKKERFSLILESASTNQTSMYLCASSPPGHVNTEAFFGQGTRLTVV.

The chain joins TRBV4-3 to TRBJ2-1; D not resolved. The CDR3 length is 15 residues. Trimming stripped 0 bases from V and 0 bases from J, with 6 bases between. Germline lookup yields CDR1 LGHNA and CDR2 YSLEER. The CDR3: CASSQDPSSYNEQFF. CDR3 coding DNA: TGCGCCAGCAGCCAAGACCCTAGCTCCTACAATGAGCAGTTCTTC.

This clone showed up just once. The V and J genes are TRBV15 and TRBJ1-6, with D unresolved. The germline gives CDR1 LNHNV, CDR2 YYDKDF (reference sequence). The CDR3 sequence is 15 residues long. Trimming cost V 0 bases and J 7 bases, with 10 bases left between them. The chain's CDR3 is CATSRDRTPNSPLHF. DNA of the CDR3: TGTGCCACCAGCAGAGATCGAACTCCGAATTCACCCCTCCACTTT.

CDR3 loop: CASSPSGEAYNEQFF. In DNA form, the CDR3 reads TGCGCCAGCAGCCCATCGGGGGAGGCCTACAATGAGCAGTTCTTC. This sequence joins TRBV5-1 and TRBJ2-1; perhaps TRBD2 as D (6 bases). V was trimmed by 4 bases and J by 2 bases, leaving 13 bases between them. CDR1 and CDR2 (germline): SGHRS, YFSETQ. The CDR3 has 15 amino acids.

J is TRBJ2-3 and V is TRBV2; 8 nucleotides align to TRBD1. The CDR3 loop spans 14 amino acids. V gave up 5 bases and J gave up 5 bases; unmatched junction bases: 6. The germline gives CDR1 SNHLY, CDR2 FYNNEI. The CDR3 sequence: CASSLQGAIDTQYF. The CDR3 bases are TGTGCCAGCAGTCTTCAGGGGGCCATAGATACGCAGTATTTT.

The chain couples TRBV7-6 to TRBJ2-7; D unresolved. The CDR3 is 13 residues long. Trimming stripped 5 bases from V and 1 base from J, with 9 bases between. Germline V lookup: CDR1 SGHVS, CDR2 FNYEAQ. The chain's CDR3 is CASSLHRSYEQYF. The CDR3 DNA is TGTGCCAGCAGCCTTCATCGGTCCTACGAGCAGTACTTC.

This clone has only one observation. The gene calls are TRBV5-6 and TRBJ1-1; D is perhaps TRBD1 (6 bases). V was shortened by 3 bases and J by 4 bases, with 16 bases between the two germline ends. CDR1 and CDR2 (germline): SGHDT, YYEEEE. CDR3 size: 15 residues. This CDR3 is CASSSLGTGPTEAFF. The CDR3, as DNA: TGTGCCAGCAGCTCCCTAGGAACAGGGCCCACTGAAGCTTTCTTT.

This rearrangement joins TRBV7-9 to TRBJ2-2, with 11 bases aligning to TRBD2. CDR3 size: 18 residues. CDR1 is SEHNR and CDR2 is FQNEAQ in the germline V gene (reference sequence). Losses at the gene ends were 2 bases for V and 4 bases for J; bases not matched to a gene: 9. In DNA form, the CDR3 reads TGTGCCAGCAGCTTACCGGGACTAGCGGCGAAGATCACCGGGGAGCTGTTTTTT. It specifies CASSLPGLAAKITGELFF.

The chain couples TRBV7-6 to TRBJ2-7, with TRBD2 identical over 10 bases. Losses at the gene ends were 1 base for V and 6 bases for J; bases not matched to a gene: 3. From germline, CDR1 is SGHVS and CDR2 FNYEAQ. This CDR3 comprises 14 residues. CDR3 sequence reads: CASSLGLAGGEQYF. CDR3 nucleotides: TGTGCCAGCAGCTTAGGACTAGCGGGCGGCGAGCAGTACTTC.

The CDR3, as DNA: TGTGCCAGCAGTTTAGAATGGCTAGGCAACAATGAGCAGTTCTTC. Translating gives CASSLEWLGNNEQFF. V and J are TRBV27 and TRBJ2-1; no definite D call. V lost 2 bases, J lost 5 bases, and 13 bases lay in between. The CDR3 spans 15 residues. In germline, CDR1 is MNHEY, CDR2 SMNVEV (reference sequence).

The chain recombines TRBV4-3 with TRBJ2-3; 8 positions agree with TRBD1. The CDR3 runs 15 residues. Unmatched junction bases numbered 8, after V lost 5 bases and J lost 4 bases. CDR1 is LGHNA and CDR2 is YSLEER in the germline V gene. The CDR3 DNA reads TGCGCCAGCAGCTCCCGGACAGGGTGGTCAGATACGCAGTATTTT. Translated, it gives CASSSRTGWSDTQYF.

This chain joins TRBV19 and TRBJ2-7; TRBD1 matches at 7 bases. Germline CDR1 is LNHDA and CDR2 is SQIVND (reference sequence). V trimming: 5 bases; J trimming: 4 bases; junction bases outside the gene matches: 14. CDR3 size: 16 residues. CDR3 bases: TGTGCCAGTAGTTCTGGTCGAGGGGGCGTCTCATACGAGCAGTACTTC. Its translation is CASSSGRGGVSYEQYF.

V and J are TRBV4-1 and TRBJ2-7; possibly TRBD1 for D (6 bases). This CDR3 region has 16 residues. CDR1 is MGHRA and CDR2 is YSYEKL in the germline V gene. V lost 6 bases and J 2 bases, leaving 20 bases between the germline ends. In nucleotides, the CDR3 is TGCGCCAGCAGGATCGACCCTGGGGGCGAGGCCTACGAGCAGTACTTC. As protein: CASRIDPGGEAYEQYF.